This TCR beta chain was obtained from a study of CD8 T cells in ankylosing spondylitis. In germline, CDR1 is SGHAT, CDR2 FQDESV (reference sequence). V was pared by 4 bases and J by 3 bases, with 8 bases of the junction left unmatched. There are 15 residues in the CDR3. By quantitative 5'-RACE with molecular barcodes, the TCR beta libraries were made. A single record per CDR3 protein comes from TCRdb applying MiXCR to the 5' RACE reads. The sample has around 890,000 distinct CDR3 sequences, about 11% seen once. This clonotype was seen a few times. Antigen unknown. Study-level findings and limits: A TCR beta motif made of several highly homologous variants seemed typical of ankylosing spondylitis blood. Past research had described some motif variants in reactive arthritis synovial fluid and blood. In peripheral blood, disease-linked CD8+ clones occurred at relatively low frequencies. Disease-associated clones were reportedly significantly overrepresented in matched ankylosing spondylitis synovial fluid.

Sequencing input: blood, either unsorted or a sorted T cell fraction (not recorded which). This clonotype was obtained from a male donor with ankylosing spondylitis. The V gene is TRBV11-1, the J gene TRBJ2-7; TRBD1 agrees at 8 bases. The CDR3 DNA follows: TGTGCCAGCAGCTCCGTGGACAGGGCTAACTACGAGCAGTACTTC. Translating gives CASSSVDRANYEQYF.